The text below deals with one T cell receptor beta chain. The data stem from a study of blood T cells in healthy people across ages. This CDR3 region has 15 residues. Germline V gives CDR1 MGHDK, CDR2 SYGVNS. V lost 2 bases and J lost 5; bases outside the gene matches: 8. Primers used in a second PCR of roughly 7 to 12 cycles were a sample-barcoded 5' primer and a J-beta primer mix. TCRdb used MiXCR to reprocess the 5' RACE reads, holding one entry per CDR3 protein. The sample consists of fewer than 650,000 distinct CDR3 sequences, roughly a quarter of them appearing once. Another study also made use of these data, one on T cells of mothers and their children. That source notes: The sample comes from fewer than 10 healthy Caucasian donors: mothers and children. Within related and unrelated pairs, thymic selection shapes TCR recombination output in a similar way. Biologically related mothers and children overlapped slightly more than unrelated pairs, a non-significant difference. The authors identified no persistent microchimeric T cell clones.

This clonotype originated in a boy aged 2-15 years in good health. The sample comprised blood. The chain combines TRBV25-1 with TRBJ2-5, with 7 bases matching TRBD2. The DNA for the CDR3 is TGTGCCAGCAGTGAAGCAACCCTCGGGAGGGAGACCCAGTACTTC. This gives the protein CASSEATLGRETQYF.